This TCR beta chain was sequenced for a study of blood T cell repertoires in COVID-19. Some clones are missing from TCRdb's copy, which holds only in-frame ones; the method was immunoSEQ multiplex PCR. The sample holds roughly 310,000 clones, about 88% seen once. The germline V gene has CDR1 GTSNPN and CDR2 SVGIG (reference sequence). This CDR3 is built from 14 residues. Deletions cut 5 bases from V and 1 base from J, with 9 bases between. The sample was PBMCs or T cells enriched from blood (not recorded which). This TCR came from a woman aged 40-49 years who had recovered from COVID-19. The genes are TRBV30 and TRBJ2-6; possibly TRBD1 for D (6 bases). The CDR3 here is CAWGTRSGANVLTF. As DNA, the CDR3 is TGTGCCTGGGGGACAAGGTCTGGGGCCAACGTCCTGACTTTC. Filled out from reference TRBV30 and TRBJ2-6, the complete variable domain reads SQTIHQWPATLVQPVGSPLSLECTVEGTSNPNLYWYRQAAGRGLQLLFYSVGIGQISSEVPQNLSASRPQDRQFILSSKKLLLSDSGFYLCAWGTRSGANVLTFGAGSRLTVL.